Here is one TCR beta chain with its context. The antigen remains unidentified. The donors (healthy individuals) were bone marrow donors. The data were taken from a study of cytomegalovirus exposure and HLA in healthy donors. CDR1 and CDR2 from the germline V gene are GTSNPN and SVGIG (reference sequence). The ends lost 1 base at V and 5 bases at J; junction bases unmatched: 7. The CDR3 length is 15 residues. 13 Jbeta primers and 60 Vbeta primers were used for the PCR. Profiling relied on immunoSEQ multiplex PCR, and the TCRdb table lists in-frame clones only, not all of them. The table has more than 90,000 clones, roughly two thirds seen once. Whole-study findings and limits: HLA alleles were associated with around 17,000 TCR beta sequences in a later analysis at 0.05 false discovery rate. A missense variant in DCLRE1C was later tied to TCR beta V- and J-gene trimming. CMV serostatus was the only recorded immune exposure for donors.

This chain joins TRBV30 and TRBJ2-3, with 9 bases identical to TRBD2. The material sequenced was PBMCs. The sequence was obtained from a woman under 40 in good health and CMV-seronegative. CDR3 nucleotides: TGTGCCTGGAGTGATCCCGGGACTAGCCGAGATACGCAGTATTTT. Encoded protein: CAWSDPGTSRDTQYF.